This TCR beta chain is drawn from a study of CD8+ T cells in alopecia areata (dated by TCRdb to the late 2010s). About the study as a whole: To study T cell clonal expansion in alopecia areata, the researchers applied high-throughput TCRbeta sequencing to both the C3H/HeJ mouse model and human patients. On the human side, TCRbeta sequencing was run on scalp tissue and on sorted CD4+ and CD8+ peripheral blood T cells from healthy controls and from alopecia areata patients with either patchy or totalis/universalis disease. Clonality in the scalp was compared among normal scalp (n=4), patchy alopecia areata scalp (n=8), and alopecia totalis/universalis scalp (n=8). RNA came from the PAXgene miRNA kit for fixed scalp, the miRNeasy kit for PBMCs, and the RNeasy kit for mouse skin. TCRbeta CDR3 regions were amplified by immunoSEQ multiplex PCR using 35 Vbeta forward and 13 Jbeta reverse primers.

Points the paper makes about the study in general: Higher clonality and more expanded CD8+ clones were observed in lesional scalp than in normal scalp, particularly in alopecia totalis/universalis, a finding suggestive of antigenic drive. Shared TCR sequences between patients were less evident than in mice, which may be partly attributable to HLA diversity in the patient population. Resident alphabeta T cells in normal human skin are also sequenced, complicating scalp TCR repertoire analysis, unlike mouse skin dominated by gammadelta T cells.

On this clone itself: The specificity of this receptor is unknown. No much larger clone exists at a distance of one base, and base qualities are not known.

PBMCs were separated by density centrifugation and stained for CD3, CD4 and CD8, after which CD4+ and CD8+ T cells were sorted on a FACSAria. Scalp biopsies and blood samples were obtained from unaffected controls. Receptor amplification or capture employed the immunoSEQ multiplex PCR assay. RNA was extracted from all samples and reverse transcribed into cDNA as template for TCR sequencing. First-strand cDNA was synthesized with SuperScript III using a 2:1 mix of oligo-dT and random hexamers. Amplification bias was assessed with a synthetic immune receptor repertoire, and residual bias was removed computationally. The authors' pipeline ran thus. Raw reads were preprocessed for error removal, and CDR3 was defined according to IMGT conventions as running from the conserved cysteine to phenylalanine. Clonality was computed as 1 minus the Shannon entropy, with the entropy normalized by log2 of the number of productive unique TCRs. CD4 or CD8 identity of scalp clones was inferred by cross-referencing scalp TCRbeta sequences with sorted blood CD4 and CD8 repertoires. The immuneACCESS repertoire file appears here via TCRdb, limited to in-frame rearrangements. These files lack a portion of the clones; in checked studies, under half of the deficit traces to unresolved V genes, and the cause of the others is not known. V, J and clone size are those of that table, while D and trimming were read from the DNA. For this sample there are about 150,000 clones; 45% to 60% appear just once. The ten largest account for about 4.3% of the sample.

Sequenced: CD4+ T cells sorted from blood. The TCR comes from a human donor in good health.

CDR3 sequence: CASSPPYRATDTQYF. The DNA is as follows: TGTGCCAGCTCACCACCGTACAGAGCCACAGATACGCAGTATTTT. The sequence joins TRBV18 to TRBJ2-3; the D gene cannot be named for sure. The cysteine opens and the phenylalanine closes a CDR3 of 15 amino acids. Of the read, only the CDR3 DNA is kept; its 45 bases are in frame from base 1. CDR1 KGHSH and CDR2 LQKENI were looked up in the germline V gene. V is cut by 0 bases and J by 2 bases, and the space between the germline ends is 9 bases.